A single T cell receptor (beta chain) is shown here with its context. This sample was included in a study of blood T cell repertoires in COVID-19. Overall study context: Material from acute and convalescent COVID-19 was sourced from the United States, Italy and Spain.

Enrollment of patients from Seattle took place during active infection, with longitudinal follow-up. In the study's own analysis: Amplifying reference gene primers gave estimates of nucleated cell counts. Data came from immunoSEQ multiplex PCR; TCRdb stores just in-frame clones and leaves some out. The DNA was the basis for D and trimming; V, J and clone size are from that table. Of 90,000 or so clones listed, 70% to 90% are singletons. Trimming stripped 5 bases from V and 6 bases from J, with 8 bases between. The CDR3 runs to 12 residues. Germline V gene data show CDR1 as SGHVS and CDR2 as FQNEAQ. Sequencing input: peripheral blood. This chain uses TRBV7-8 with TRBJ2-4, with D possibly being TRBD1 (6 bases). The TCR was taken from a woman in her sixties with COVID-19, enrolled during active disease. CDR3 in DNA: TGTGCCAGCAGCCAGACAGGAAACATTCAGTACTTC. Translating gives CASSQTGNIQYF.